This T cell receptor (beta chain) was profiled in a study of cytomegalovirus exposure and HLA in healthy donors. Study findings and constraints: There were reportedly fewer N-insertions in an Asian-associated ancestry cluster than the approximately 670-donor mean, in a later analysis. Being indistinguishable, some V segments were excluded, TRBV6-2 and TRBV6-3 among them. Later analysis indicated greater clonal expansion among HLA-associated TCR beta chains than among equally common other chains. In an earlier analysis, most TCR beta V segments were productive about 90% or about 30% of the time.

To note about this clone: The antigen remains unidentified.

Germline V gene lookup returns CDR1 SGDLS and CDR2 YYNGEE. The ends were cut back, 3 bases at V and 1 base at J, with 3 bases in the middle. The CDR3 has 12 residues. The PCR employed 60 Vbeta primers together with 13 Jbeta primers. Libraries were prepared by immunoSEQ multiplex PCR; TCRdb keeps only in-frame clonotypes and omits some of them. Of 100,000 to 150,000 clones listed, about 73% are singletons. The origin of this receptor is a middle-aged woman in good health and CMV-seropositive. Material: PBMCs. V and J are TRBV9 and TRBJ2-3; no reliable D call. The CDR3 region is CASSAGTDTQYF. As DNA, the CDR3 is TGTGCCAGCAGCGCTGGCACAGATACGCAGTATTTT.